This TCR beta chain was observed in a study of PD-1 blockade in classical Hodgkin lymphoma (dated by TCRdb to the early 2020s). At the level of the whole study: Nivolumab dosing was 3 mg/kg intravenously every 2 weeks, continuing until either disease progression or unacceptable toxicity. The study used TCR beta sequencing and CyTOF to define a peripheral blood immune signature of response to PD-1 blockade in classical Hodgkin lymphoma.

Genomic DNA was extracted with the Qiagen DNeasy kit from unsorted PBMCs and from negatively selected CD4+ and CD8+ fractions. TCR beta CDR3 regions were subjected to amplification by immunoSEQ multiplex PCR with primers that anneal to V and J segments. A synthetic immune receptor repertoire was used to minimize amplification bias, and any remaining bias was removed computationally after sequencing. On the authors' methods: Custom Python scripts were used to quantify repertoire diversity as the Shannon entropy index. Unsorted, CD4+ and CD8+ repertoires were analyzed separately, except for combined analyses in which CD4+ and CD8+ sequences were merged in silico. Clonal expansion was defined as a frequency increase of at least 2-fold after treatment compared with C1D1, and clones undetected at baseline were assigned a pseudocount of 0.5. Singleton clones were defined as clones with 0 or 1 copy at C1D1, and non-singleton clones were defined as clones with 2 or more copies. Clones expanded in unsorted samples were assigned a CD4+, CD8+ or unknown annotation through matching of protein sequences in sorted samples from the same patient. Diversity changes from C1D1 to C4D1 were tested in paired samples using Wilcoxon tests. Held by TCRdb, this immuneACCESS table contains in-frame sequences only and omits some clones. Under half of the omission traces to an unresolved V gene where checked; the cause of the rest is unknown. The DNA gave D and trimming, while V, J and clone size come from that table. This sample holds fewer than 45,000 clones; 85% to 90% were observed only once. In total, the top ten clones hold approximately 5.7% of the sample.

The label giving this sample's time point can be read as: cycle 2 day 1 (C2D1) of nivolumab. All trial patients had relapsed after autologous stem cell transplantation, with cohorts A, B and C differing in prior brentuximab vedotin exposure. A total of 56 patients with relapsed/refractory classical Hodgkin lymphoma made up the trial cohort, and each patient's best overall response was complete response, partial response or progressive disease. In the multi-cohort phase II CheckMate 205 trial, trial patients received single-agent nivolumab. An independent review committee assessed best overall response by applying the 2007 International Working Group response criteria. PBMCs from the trial were collected at three points: immediately before nivolumab initiation (C1D1), and during therapy at cycle 2 day 1 and cycle 4 day 1. Peripheral blood was collected in 8 mL Vacutainer Cell Preparation Tubes, from which PBMCs were isolated by centrifugation and then cryopreserved.

A note on this clone: Its antigen is currently not known. Per-base quality was not reported, and no clone a single base away is much larger than it.

The full study reports these points: The study was limited to a single clinical trial cohort, and causes of repertoire differences, possibly disease activity or prior therapy, remained undefined. Diversity was lower in patients who began nivolumab less than 1 year after ASCT, so these patients were left out of later analyses to avoid confounding by immune reconstitution. A significant rise by C4D1 was seen in CD4+ but not CD8+ TCR diversity (p=0.0027 vs p=0.16), with the rise being most apparent in complete responders (p=0.02). Baseline TCR diversity was reported as lower in newly diagnosed patients than in healthy donors, and lower still in relapsed/refractory patients. Baseline diversity similar to that of newly diagnosed patients was observed in trial patients achieving complete response, whereas significantly lower diversity was observed in partial responders and progressors.

This clonotype was sampled from a human donor with classical Hodgkin lymphoma. This material consisted of peripheral blood mononuclear cells (PBMCs), taken before the second cycle of nivolumab.

The DNA sequence is TGTGCCATCAGGGGACTAGCGGGAGGGGTTGGGGAGACCCAGTACTTC. This encodes CAIRGLAGGVGETQYF. The sequence joins TRBV10-3 to TRBJ2-5; TRBD2 agrees with 16 junctional bases. The CDR3 goes from the cysteine to the phenylalanine over 16 residues. The retained sequence is limited to the CDR3, 48 bases, with the frame set at the first base. CDR1 ENHRY and CDR2 SYGVKD are derived from the germline V gene. The V end gives up 6 bases and the J end 5 bases, leaving 6 bases in the junction not matched to a gene.